Shown below are 15 T cell receptor beta chains from a single sample sequenced in a study of tumor-infiltrating lymphocytes in primary liver carcinoma. The authors made TCR beta cDNA from approximately 500 ng total RNA with a constant-region primer. Three-round nested multiplex PCR performed with slightly modified ARM-PCR produced the TCR beta libraries. Forward primers for TRBV1-TRBV30 and a C-beta reverse primer served the first two PCR rounds, at about 10 cycles each. TCRdb passed the multiplex PCR reads through MiXCR, listing each CDR3 protein once. The sample has 47,000 or so distinct CDR3 sequences; over 70% are singletons. Investigators took RNA and DNA out together from 20-30 mg of unsorted bulk tissue. Sequenced input: liver tumor tissue from sampling region 3. Stated subset: tumor region T3, left-lateral pole. The receptors stem from a man aged 35-49 years with primary liver carcinoma and hepatitis B virus infection.

This clonotype was seen at least ten times. This may arise from a read error, as a much more abundant clone is one base away. The chain links TRBV6-5 to TRBJ2-3; no definite D call. Germline V gene lookup returns CDR1 MNHEY and CDR2 SVGAGI. The CDR3 sequence is 8 residues long. This CDR3 is CASVTQCF. CDR3 DNA sequence: TGTGCCAGCGTCACGCAGTGTTTT.

This clonotype was seen ten or more times. The J gene is TRBJ1-5, the V gene TRBV28; D is ambiguous. V lost 5 bases to trimming and J lost 7 bases, with 15 bases between them. The CDR3 runs to 14 residues. The germline gives CDR1 MDHEN, CDR2 SYDVKM. DNA for the CDR3: TGTGCCAGCAGTCCCCCAGTTGAGGGCCAGCCCCAGCATTTT. It is translated as CASSPPVEGQPQHF.

This chain links TRBV11-2 with TRBJ2-7; no clear D gene. The CDR3 is made up of 14 amino acids. Germline V lookup: CDR1 SGHAT, CDR2 FQNNGV. The CDR3 protein is CDGSSTDTAYEQYF. The CDR3 bases are TGTGACGGCAGCTCAACTGACACTGCCTACGAGCAGTACTTC.

This clonotype was recorded at least ten times. This chain links TRBV2 with TRBJ2-6; D not resolved. Looked up from germline, CDR1 is SNHLY and CDR2 is FYNNEI. The CDR3 totals 17 residues. The V end lost 0 bases, the J end lost 1 base, and 10 bases lay between the germline ends. The CDR3 is CASSEADVRSGANVLTF. The CDR3 DNA sequence: TGTGCCAGCAGTGAAGCGGACGTAAGGTCTGGGGCCAACGTCCTGACTTTC. The whole variable domain, remainder taken from reference TRBV2 and TRBJ2-6, is EPEVTQTPSHQVTQMGQEVILRCVPISNHLYFYWYRQILGQKVEFLVSFYNNEISEKSEIFDDQFSVERPDGSNFTLKIRSTKLEDSAMYFCASSEADVRSGANVLTFGAGSRLTVL.

The chain couples TRBV9 to TRBJ2-2; weak D call: TRBD2 (6 bases). The CDR3 length is 16 residues. Trimming removed 3 bases at V and 0 bases at J, with 12 bases between. Germline-derived CDR1 and CDR2 are SGDLS and YYNGEE. The CDR3 sequence: CASSARLGTNTGELFF. CDR3 DNA sequence: TGTGCCAGCAGCGCGCGACTAGGTACGAACACCGGGGAGCTGTTTTTT.

This clonotype was detected once. V usage is TRBV29-1 and J usage is TRBJ2-5; D may be TRBD1 (6 bases). Germline V gene sequence: CDR1 SQVTM, CDR2 ANQGSEA. The CDR3 totals 14 residues. V gave up 7 bases and J gave up 9 bases, with 24 bases separating them. The CDR3 spells CSAPGDDQQGAQYF. The CDR3 DNA reads as TGCAGCGCCCCAGGGGACGATCAGCAAGGGGCCCAGTACTTC.

This sequence joins TRBV11-2 and TRBJ1-3; tentative D call: TRBD1 (5 bases). Trimming pared 11 bases from V and 2 bases from J, leaving 10 bases between. CDR3 length equals 12 residues. CDR1 SGHAT and CDR2 FQNNGV come from the germline V gene. The CDR3 region is CASQGAGNTIYF. The CDR3, as DNA: TGTGCCTCCCAGGGAGCTGGAAACACCATATATTTT.

As concerns this clonotype: The conserved phenylalanine or tryptophan normally closing the CDR3 is absent here, so this likely arose from a read error. The V call is TRBV4-1, the J call TRBJ1-1; 8 nucleotides line up with TRBD1. Per germline, CDR1 MGHRA and CDR2 YSYEKL. This CDR3 is built from 22 residues. The CDR3 nucleotides are TGCGTCAGCAGCCAAGATCTAGTCCCCAGTGACAGGGGCAGACCCTTGGTCACTGAAGCTTTCTTA. Protein: CVSSQDLVPSDRGRPLVTEAFL.

This clonotype was counted only a few times. A much bigger clone sits one base away, suggesting this may be a read error. The chain couples TRBV28 to TRBJ2-3; D possibly matches TRBD1 or TRBD2 (5 bases each). Trimming pared 5 bases from V and 0 bases from J, leaving 12 bases between. The CDR3 length is 15 residues. Looked up from germline, CDR1 is MDHEN and CDR2 is SYDVKM. The CDR3 protein is CASSQRDVSTDTQYF. CDR3 coding DNA: TGTGCCAGCAGTCAACGGGACGTTAGCACAGATACGCAGTATTTT.

The chain uses TRBV11-2 and TRBJ2-7; D gene ambiguous. Germline CDR1 reads SGHAT; CDR2 reads FQNNGV. V was pared by 1 base and J by 7 bases, with 14 bases between. CDR3 length equals 14 residues. Here the CDR3 reads CASSLVYLSCEQYF. CDR3 nucleotides: TGTGCCAGCAGCTTAGTATACCTCTCCTGTGAGCAGTACTTC.

This sequence joins TRBV5-4 and TRBJ2-7; TRBD2 might be the D (5 bases). Germline loops: CDR1 SGHNT, CDR2 YYREEE (reference sequence). The CDR3 extends over 13 amino acids. The ends were cut back, 9 bases at V and 2 bases at J, with 15 bases in the middle. The CDR3 region has the DNA TGTGCCAAAAGCACACGACTAACCTACGAGCAGTACTTC. Translated: CAKSTRLTYEQYF.

Many counts were recorded for this clonotype. V is TRBV2 and J is TRBJ1-2; 9 nucleotides align to TRBD1. Unmatched junction bases numbered 8, after V lost 8 bases and J lost 7 bases. This CDR3 is 13 amino acids long. Germline loops: CDR1 SNHLY, CDR2 FYNNEI. CDR3 bases: TGTGCCAGCCGGGGACAGGGCTTAGGTGGCTACACCTTC. Amino acid sequence: CASRGQGLGGYTF.

This chain connects TRBV19 to TRBJ2-1; 8 positions match TRBD2. The germline CDR1 and CDR2 sequences are LNHDA and SQIVND (reference sequence). This CDR3 contains 15 residues. V gave up 5 bases and J gave up 0 bases; unmatched junction bases: 3. CDR3 residues: CASSVGTSSYNEQFF. The CDR3 region has the DNA TGTGCCAGTAGTGTGGGGACTAGCTCCTACAATGAGCAGTTCTTC.

A single count supports this clonotype. An end of the junction differs from the germline gene, which may be a read error. The CDR3 DNA follows: TGTGCCAGCAGCTTAGCGGGAACCTACACCGAGGAGTTGTTTTTT. It encodes CASSLAGTYTEELFF. This chain uses TRBV11-2 with TRBJ2-2; TRBD2 might be the D (5 bases). The germline CDR1 and CDR2 sequences are SGHAT and FQNNGV. CDR3 length: 15 amino acids.

The rearrangement links TRBV6-5 to TRBJ2-7; D might be TRBD1 or TRBD2, each matching 5 bases. The V gene's germline CDR1 is MNHEY and CDR2 SVGAGI. Trimming shortened V by 5 bases and J by 2 bases, and 13 bases separated the two germline ends. The length of the CDR3 is 14 residues. The CDR3: CASSHDWGPYEQYF. CDR3 sequence (DNA): TGTGCCAGCAGTCACGACTGGGGACCCTACGAGCAGTACTTC.